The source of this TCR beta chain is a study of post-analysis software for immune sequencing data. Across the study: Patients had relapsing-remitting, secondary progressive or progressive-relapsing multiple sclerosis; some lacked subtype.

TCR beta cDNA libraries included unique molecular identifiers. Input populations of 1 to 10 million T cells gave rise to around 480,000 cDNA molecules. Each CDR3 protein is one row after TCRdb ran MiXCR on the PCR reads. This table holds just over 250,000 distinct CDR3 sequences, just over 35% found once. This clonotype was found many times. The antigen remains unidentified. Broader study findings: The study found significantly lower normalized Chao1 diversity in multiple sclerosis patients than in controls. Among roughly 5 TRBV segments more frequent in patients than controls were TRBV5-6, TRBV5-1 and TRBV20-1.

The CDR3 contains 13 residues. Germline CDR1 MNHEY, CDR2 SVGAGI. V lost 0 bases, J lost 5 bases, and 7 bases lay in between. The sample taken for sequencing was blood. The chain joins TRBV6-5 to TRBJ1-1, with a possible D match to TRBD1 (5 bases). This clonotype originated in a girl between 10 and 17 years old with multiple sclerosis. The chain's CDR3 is CASSYSKGTEAFF. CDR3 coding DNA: TGTGCCAGCAGTTACTCGAAGGGGACTGAAGCTTTCTTT.